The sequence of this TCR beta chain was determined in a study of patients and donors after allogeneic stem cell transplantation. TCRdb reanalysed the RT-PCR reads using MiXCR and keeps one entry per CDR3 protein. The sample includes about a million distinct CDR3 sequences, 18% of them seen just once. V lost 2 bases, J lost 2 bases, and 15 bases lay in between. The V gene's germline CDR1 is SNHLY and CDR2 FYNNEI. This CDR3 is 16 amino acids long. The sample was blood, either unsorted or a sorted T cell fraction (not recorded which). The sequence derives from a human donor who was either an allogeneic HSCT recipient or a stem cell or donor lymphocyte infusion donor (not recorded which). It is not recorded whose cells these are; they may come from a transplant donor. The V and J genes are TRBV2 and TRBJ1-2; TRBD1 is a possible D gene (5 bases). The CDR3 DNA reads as TGTGCCAGCAGTGAATTAGAAGGGGAAGTAAACTATGGCTACACCTTC. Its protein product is CASSELEGEVNYGYTF.